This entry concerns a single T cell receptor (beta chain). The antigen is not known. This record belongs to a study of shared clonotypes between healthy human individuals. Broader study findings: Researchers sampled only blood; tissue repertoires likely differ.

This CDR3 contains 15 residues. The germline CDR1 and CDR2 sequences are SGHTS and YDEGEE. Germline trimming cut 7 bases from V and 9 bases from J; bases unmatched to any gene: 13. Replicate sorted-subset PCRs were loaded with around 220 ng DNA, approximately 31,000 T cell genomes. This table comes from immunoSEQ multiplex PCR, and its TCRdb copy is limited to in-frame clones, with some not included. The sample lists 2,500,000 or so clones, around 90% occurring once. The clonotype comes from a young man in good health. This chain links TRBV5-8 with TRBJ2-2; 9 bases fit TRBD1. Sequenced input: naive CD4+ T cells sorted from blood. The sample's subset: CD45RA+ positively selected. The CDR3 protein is CASRSRQGVVRELFF. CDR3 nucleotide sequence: TGTGCCAGCCGCTCCCGACAGGGGGTAGTCAGGGAGCTGTTTTTT.